The rows below give T cell receptor beta chains drawn from one sample of a study of cytomegalovirus exposure and HLA in healthy donors. Sequencing used immunoSEQ multiplex PCR; TCRdb keeps in-frame clones, though not all of them. The table has 40,000 to 55,000 clones, over 85% seen once. Material for sequencing was PBMCs. Receptors originate from a young woman in good health and CMV-seronegative. Both conserved end residues are part of each CDR3. The D gene is left open where the match is weak. For some rows the clone size is stated as once, few or many, or as a class when expanded; others skip it.

>TRBJ2-3|TRBV4-1|NA|NA
TGCGCCAGCAGTCAGAGACAGCTGCCTACAGATACGCAGTATTTT
CASSQRQLPTDTQYF
>TRBJ2-7|TRBV5-6|NA|TRBD1
TGTGCCAGCAGCTTGGCGAAGGGGGCCAACGAGCAGTACTTC
CASSLAKGANEQYF
>TRBJ2-2|TRBV5-1|NA|TRBD1
TGCGCCAGCAGCCCACAGGGGTATGACTCCGGGGAGCTGTTTTTT
CASSPQGYDSGELFF
>TRBJ1-2|TRBV5-6|NA|NA
TGTGCCAGCAGCCCCCAGGACAGTTATGGCTACACCTTC
CASSPQDSYGYTF
>TRBJ2-1|TRBV14|NA|TRBD2
TGTGCCAGCAGCCCCTGGACTAGCGGGATTTGGGAGCAGTTCTTC
CASSPWTSGIWEQFF
>TRBJ1-1|TRBV23-1|NA|NA
TGCGCCAGCAGCCGCCGGGGGGGAGCGGCTTTCTTT
CASSRRGGAAFF
>TRBJ2-1|TRBV4-1|NA|TRBD2
TGCGCCAGCAGCCAAGCTTTGGCGGGGGACCACAATGAGCAGTTCTTC
CASSQALAGDHNEQFF
>TRBJ1-2|TRBV27|NA|TRBD1
TGTGCCAGCAGTGAGGACAGGATCTATGGCTACACCTTC
CASSEDRIYGYTF
>TRBJ1-2|TRBV28|NA|NA
TGTGCCAGCAGTTTAGCCTTCGACGGAGTAAACTATGGCTACACCTTC
CASSLAFDGVNYGYTF
>TRBJ2-2|TRBV9|once|NA
TGTGCCAGCAGCGCGACAGAGACCGCCGGGGAGCTGTTTTTT
CASSATETAGELFF
>TRBJ2-7|TRBV5-1|NA|TRBD2
TGCGCCAGCAGTATGTCTAGCGGGGGGTACGAGCAGTACTTC
CASSMSSGGYEQYF
>TRBJ2-1|TRBV19|NA|NA
TGTGCCAGTAGTACACAGGGTAGGTACAATGAGCAGTTCTTC
CASSTQGRYNEQFF
>TRBJ2-7|TRBV28|once|TRBD2
TGTGCCAGCGCGCCGGGACTAGGGGCCTACGAGCAGTACTTC
CASAPGLGAYEQYF
>TRBJ2-5|TRBV7-9|NA|TRBD2
TGTGCCAGCAGCCCCATGACTAGCGGGGCGACCCAGTACTTC
CASSPMTSGATQYF
>TRBJ1-4|TRBV5-1|NA|TRBD1
TGCGCCAGCAGCTGGGACAGTCCTAATGAAAAACTGTTTTTT
CASSWDSPNEKLFF
>TRBJ2-1|TRBV5-1|NA|TRBD2
TGCGCCAGCAGCTTGGGGGTAGCGGGGGGGCCGGCAGGAGTCTACAATGAGCAGTTCTTC
CASSLGVAGGPAGVYNEQFF
>TRBJ2-7|TRBV19|NA|TRBD1
TGTGCCAGTAGTATATGGCCGGGACAGGCCTACGAGCAGTACTTC
CASSIWPGQAYEQYF
>TRBJ2-2|TRBV7-8|once|TRBD2
TGTGCCAGCAGCTTCAGCGGGGGGGCCCCCGGGGAGCTGTTTTTT
CASSFSGGAPGELFF
>TRBJ2-7|TRBV28|once|NA
TGTGCCAGCAGTTCAGGGGTTAGCTCCTACGAGCAGTACTTC
CASSSGVSSYEQYF
>TRBJ1-2|TRBV28|NA|TRBD1
TGTGCCAGCAGTCCCGCGGAGGCAGGGGGCGAAGGGGGCTACACCTTC
CASSPAEAGGEGGYTF
>TRBJ2-1|TRBV5-1|NA|TRBD2
TGCGCCAGCAGCCTAGGACTAGCGGGAGGTCATGAGCAGTTCTTC
CASSLGLAGGHEQFF
>TRBJ1-5|TRBV6-5|NA|NA
TGTGCCAGCAGTTACGGGCAGGGGAACAATCAGCCCCAGCATTTT
CASSYGQGNNQPQHF
>TRBJ2-7|TRBV5-4|once|TRBD1
TGTGCCAGCAGCCCGACAGGGCCGAGCTCCTACGAGCAGTACTTC
CASSPTGPSSYEQYF
>TRBJ2-1|TRBV6-6|NA|NA
TGTGCCAGCAGTTACCGGGACAACAATGAGCAGTTCTTC
CASSYRDNNEQFF
>TRBJ2-2|TRBV10-3|once|NA
TGTGCCATCACAGGACTCCCGGGTAGTTCTACCAACACCGGGGAGCTGTTTTTT
CAITGLPGSSTNTGELFF
>TRBJ1-5|TRBV6-5|NA|NA
TGTGCCAGCAGTCCAGGGTTTGAACAGCCCCAGCATTTT
CASSPGFEQPQHF
>TRBJ2-3|TRBV11-1|NA|TRBD1
TGTGCCAGCAGCTTAGGGTCCGGGACAGTCACAGATACGCAGTATTTT
CASSLGSGTVTDTQYF
>TRBJ2-1|TRBV2|NA|NA
TGTGCCAGCACCCAAGCCCTCTCCTACAATGAGCAGTTCTTC
CASTQALSYNEQFF
>TRBJ2-7|TRBV19|NA|NA
TGTGCCAGTAGTATAGTGGCAGGAGGCAACTACGAGCAGTACTTC
CASSIVAGGNYEQYF
>TRBJ1-1|TRBV19|NA|NA
TGTGCCAGTAGTATTGAATTCCCGTTACGGGGAAACACTGAAGCTTTCTTT
CASSIEFPLRGNTEAFF
>TRBJ1-1|TRBV7-9|NA|NA
TGTGCCAGCAGCTTAGGGCAGGGGTCGAACACTGAAGCTTTCTTT
CASSLGQGSNTEAFF
>TRBJ2-1|TRBV5-4|NA|NA
TGTGCCAGCAGCTCTATAGACAATGAGCAGTTCTTC
CASSSIDNEQFF
>TRBJ2-6|TRBV5-5|NA|TRBD1
TGTGCCAGCAGCGTAAACAGGGGGTCTGGGGCCAACGTCCTGACTTTC
CASSVNRGSGANVLTF
>TRBJ2-1|TRBV19|NA|TRBD2
TGTGCCAGTAGTATATCGGCTAGCGGGAACTCCTACAATGAGCAGTTCTTC
CASSISASGNSYNEQFF
>TRBJ2-3|TRBV19|NA|TRBD1
TGTGCCAGTAGTATGACAGGGGGCGTATGGACTAGCACAGATACGCAGTATTTT
CASSMTGGVWTSTDTQYF
>TRBJ1-5|TRBV23-1|NA|NA
TGCGCCAGCAGTCACCCACGCTACGGGGGGGATGGCAATCAGCCCCAGCATTTT
CASSHPRYGGDGNQPQHF
>TRBJ1-1|TRBV4-1|NA|TRBD1
TGCGCCAGCAGCCACGACAGGGGGCGTGAAGCTTTCTTT
CASSHDRGREAFF
>TRBJ2-5|TRBV19|NA|TRBD2
TGTGCCAGTAGTCTCGGGACTAGCGGGGGGTCGCCCCAGTACTTC
CASSLGTSGGSPQYF
>TRBJ1-2|TRBV27|NA|TRBD1
TGTGCCAGCAGTGGGACAGGGGGATATGGCTACACCTTC
CASSGTGGYGYTF
>TRBJ2-1|TRBV11-3|once|TRBD2
TGTGCCAGCAGCTTAAGCGGCTTCAGCGGGGGGAACAGTGAGCAGTTCTTC
CASSLSGFSGGNSEQFF
>TRBJ1-1|TRBV5-1|few|NA
TGCGCCAGCAGTAAAGGGGTTGACACTGAAGCTTTCTTT
CASSKGVDTEAFF
>TRBJ2-3|TRBV28|NA|TRBD1
TGTGCCAGCAGTTTATTAGGGACAGGGGGCACAGATACGCAGTATTTT
CASSLLGTGGTDTQYF
>TRBJ2-1|TRBV15|NA|NA
TGTGCCACCAGCAGAGATCGAAGCGGAGGGGCCAATGAGCAGTTCTTC
CATSRDRSGGANEQFF
>TRBJ2-1|TRBV28|NA|TRBD1
TGTGCCAGCAGTTCAGGACAGGGCTACAATGAGCAGTTCTTC
CASSSGQGYNEQFF
>TRBJ2-7|TRBV5-1|NA|TRBD2
TGCGCCAGCAGCTTGGAGGCGCGGGGGTTCGTCGACGAGCAGTACTTC
CASSLEARGFVDEQYF
>TRBJ2-1|TRBV27|NA|NA
TGTGCCAGCACTAAGGGTGGGGGGTTTAACGATGAGCAGTTCTTC
CASTKGGGFNDEQFF
>TRBJ1-5|TRBV28|NA|NA
TGTGCCAGCAGTTTATCGCCGTCGAGTCAGCCCCAGCATTTT
CASSLSPSSQPQHF
>TRBJ2-3|TRBV9|NA|NA
TGTGCCAGCAGCGTAGGGAAGGGCGCCGGGATTCAGACAGATACGCAGTATTTT
CASSVGKGAGIQTDTQYF
>TRBJ1-2|TRBV29-1|NA|NA
TGCAGCGTTGCCGGACTCTATGGCTACACCTTC
CSVAGLYGYTF
>TRBJ1-5|TRBV2|NA|TRBD1
TGTGCCAGCAGAGAGGGGACAGGGGCGAACAATCAGCCCCAGCATTTT
CASREGTGANNQPQHF
>TRBJ2-1|TRBV7-3|NA|NA
TGTGCCAGCAGCTTAAGAGCTCGGGCCTACAATGAGCAGTTCTTC
CASSLRARAYNEQFF
>TRBJ1-1|TRBV6-6|few|NA
TGTGCCAGCAGTTACGGCAGGGGTACTGAAGCTTTCTTT
CASSYGRGTEAFF
>TRBJ1-4|TRBV19|NA|NA
TGTGCCAGTAGTACCACAACTAATGAAAAACTGTTTTTT
CASSTTTNEKLFF